The text below deals with one TCR beta chain. What it recognizes is unknown. Data came from immunoSEQ multiplex PCR; TCRdb stores just in-frame clones and leaves some out. The sample holds roughly 5,200 clones, 80% seen once. This record comes from a study of high-grade serous ovarian cancer treatment subgroups. Across the study: Samples averaged approximately 15,000 reads and over 6,000 unique TCR beta rearrangements. The study, taken as a whole, reports: These tumor repertoires lack spatial information from bulk sequencing.

The CDR3 has 17 residues. The germline CDR1 and CDR2 sequences are MNHEY and SMNVEV (reference sequence). V dropped 4 bases and J dropped 0; count of bases not matched to a gene: 9. The tumor samples were collected prior to definitive surgery or chemotherapy. The origin of this receptor is a human donor with high-grade serous ovarian cancer. Material: tumor tissue. The chain uses TRBV27 and TRBJ2-3; 8 bases map to TRBD2. CDR3 protein: CASSSSGLALSTDTQYF. The CDR3 bases are TGTGCCAGCAGTTCCTCCGGACTAGCACTGAGCACAGATACGCAGTATTTT.